The source of this T cell receptor beta chain is a study of tumor and adjacent non-tumor tissue in lung cancer. Study context: The cohort had about 12 adenocarcinoma, a couple of squamous cell and 1 small cell patients. Points from the study as a whole: Top 100 clones took a larger repertoire share in normal lung.

RNA was extracted from bulk tissue without any cell sorting. Distant lung tissue was collected more than 3 cm away from the tumor edge. About this clonotype itself: Its antigen is as yet unknown. Mismatch with germline at one junction end may stem from a read error.

CDR3 length: 16 amino acids. Germline V gene sequence: CDR1 SGHAT, CDR2 FQDESV (reference sequence). A modified ARM-PCR protocol with three rounds of nested PCR amplified TCRbeta. TCRdb processed the multiplex PCR reads anew with MiXCR; each CDR3 protein has one entry. Of fewer than 45,000 distinct CDR3 sequences detected, roughly 60% appear once; the ten largest clones hold 15% to 20%. The source of this sequence is a woman aged 40 to 49 with non-small cell lung cancer. The chain uses TRBV11-1 and TRBJ1-4; the D is unclear. Material for sequencing was distant non-tumor lung tissue. CDR3 sequence: CTSSLDYETGTEKPFF. The CDR3 coding sequence is TGTACCAGCAGCTTAGACTACGAGACGGGAACCGAAAAACCGTTTTTT.